This entry concerns a single T cell receptor (beta chain). Its specificity is not known. Only in-frame clones appear in the TCRdb table, and some are missing; sequencing was by immunoSEQ multiplex PCR. The sample contains under 50,000 clones, approximately 80% of which appear only once. The TCR-sequenced patients were three responders to pembrolizumab. This sample was included in a study of PD-1 blockade in mismatch repair-deficient tumors. Study-level information: Patients had about 13 mismatch repair-deficient cancer types and were previously treated and progressing.

Notes on the study in general: Tumor-resident clones, often undetectable pretreatment in blood, expanded then contracted after pembrolizumab.

The CDR3 covers 15 residues. Per the germline V gene, CDR1 is KGHSH and CDR2 is LQKENI. V lost 5 bases and J lost 3; bases outside the gene matches: 8. The chain couples TRBV18 to TRBJ2-3; 7 nucleotides match TRBD1. Sequencing used PBMCs, obtained before pembrolizumab treatment. The sequence derives from an adult with mismatch repair-deficient cancer. The CDR3 spells CASSFLQGETDTQYF. CDR3 nucleotide sequence: TGTGCCAGCTCATTTCTGCAGGGGGAAACAGATACGCAGTATTTT.